The 18 T cell receptor beta chains given below trace back to one sample, sequenced in a study of technical replicates of blood from a handful of donors. Generated by immunoSEQ multiplex PCR, the TCRdb table keeps only in-frame clones and is missing some. Of roughly 50,000 clones listed, over 85% are singletons. Input material: PBMCs. The receptors derive from a human donor in good health. Some clones in this sample may be carry-over from other donors' samples.

This clone was seen a single time. The chain couples TRBV9 to TRBJ1-1, with unresolved D. V gave up 0 bases and J gave up 3 bases, with 6 bases separating them. CDR3 length: 13 residues. Per germline, CDR1 SGDLS and CDR2 YYNGEE. In nucleotides, the CDR3 is TGTGCCAGCAGCGTAGCGCAGGACACTGAAGCTTTCTTT. This sequence encodes CASSVAQDTEAFF.

This chain links TRBV7-2 with TRBJ1-1; TRBD1 aligns across 7 bases. The germline CDR1 and CDR2 sequences are SGHTA and FQGNSA. V was pared by 10 bases and J by 1 base, with 6 bases of the junction left unmatched. CDR3 length equals 13 residues. CDR3 sequence reads: CATKGQSNTEAFF. The CDR3 DNA reads as TGTGCCACCAAGGGACAGTCGAACACTGAAGCTTTCTTT.

V is TRBV5-5 and J is TRBJ2-1; 8 nucleotides line up with TRBD2. Looked up from germline, CDR1 is SGHKS and CDR2 is YYEKEE (reference sequence). V was pared by 0 bases and J by 9 bases, with 11 bases of the junction left unmatched. This CDR3 region has 16 residues. The CDR3 sequence: CASSLVFLGGAGEQFF. For the CDR3, the DNA is TGTGCCAGCAGCTTGGTATTTCTCGGGGGGGCCGGTGAGCAGTTCTTC. The complete variable domain, with remaining parts taken from reference TRBV5-5 and TRBJ2-1, reads DAGVTQSPTHLIKTRGQQVTLRCSPISGHKSVSWYQQVLGQGPQFIFQYYEKEERGRGNFPDRFSARQFPNYSSELNVNALLLGDSALYLCASSLVFLGGAGEQFFGPGTRLTVL.

This clone was found a few times. The rearrangement links TRBV18 to TRBJ1-1, with 7 bases matching TRBD1. V shed 3 bases, J shed 10 bases, and the junction held 5 bases outside the gene matches. The V gene's germline CDR1 is KGHSH and CDR2 LQKENI. The CDR3 is 12 amino acids. CDR3 in DNA: TGTGCCAGCTCACCCAGACAGGGCTCAGCTTTCTTT. Its protein product is CASSPRQGSAFF. Full variable domain (outside the CDR3, taken from reference TRBV18 and TRBJ1-1): NAGVMQNPRHLVRRRGQEARLRCSPMKGHSHVYWYRQLPEEGLKFMVYLQKENIIDESGMPKERFSAEFPKEGPSILRIQQVVRGDSAAYFCASSPRQGSAFFGQGTRLTVV.

The chain carries TRBV7-8 and TRBJ2-7; D not resolved. The V gene lost 2 bases and the J gene lost 1 base, with 9 bases spanning the gap. CDR1 is SGHVS, CDR2 FQNEAQ, per germline. The CDR3 is made up of 14 amino acids. The CDR3, as DNA: TGTGCCAGCAGCTTACAATGGCCTTCCTACGAGCAGTACTTC. This sequence encodes CASSLQWPSYEQYF.

V and J are TRBV5-1 and TRBJ1-2; the match to TRBD1 covers 7 bases. The CDR3 has 16 amino acids. Germline CDR1 and CDR2: SGHRS and YFSETQ. Trimming cost V 3 bases and J 1 base; bases outside gene matches: 9. CDR3 sequence: CASSYGQAANNYGYTF. The DNA for the CDR3 is TGCGCCAGCAGCTACGGACAGGCTGCCAATAACTATGGCTACACCTTC.

This chain connects TRBV7-2 to TRBJ2-7; 8 bases fit TRBD1. V shed 5 bases and J 4 bases; nucleotides not matched to a gene: 7. Germline assignment: CDR1 SGHTA and CDR2 FQGNSA. The CDR3 length is 14 residues. For the CDR3, the DNA is TGTGCCAGCAGCCGTATAAGGACAGGGTACGAGCAGTACTTC. It yields the protein CASSRIRTGYEQYF.

This chain joins TRBV15 and TRBJ1-4; TRBD1 aligns across 8 bases. Per germline, CDR1 LNHNV and CDR2 YYDKDF (reference sequence). Unmatched junction bases numbered 3, after V lost 0 bases and J lost 6 bases. The CDR3 covers 15 residues. The CDR3 is CATSRDRGRDEKLFF. CDR3 DNA: TGTGCCACCAGCAGAGACAGGGGGCGCGATGAAAAACTGTTTTTT.

The chain carries TRBV4-1 and TRBJ1-1; 8 bases align to TRBD1. Germline CDR1 MGHRA, CDR2 YSYEKL. CDR3 length: 14 residues. Trimming took 3 bases from V and 7 from J; bases not matched to a gene: 7. This chain's CDR3 is CASSHPDRGGEAFF. In DNA form, the CDR3 reads TGCGCCAGCAGCCATCCCGACAGGGGCGGTGAAGCTTTCTTT.

The rearrangement joins TRBV18 to TRBJ2-6, with D possibly TRBD1 on 5 matching bases. CDR3 length: 18 residues. Germline values: CDR1 KGHSH, CDR2 LQKENI. Trimming shortened V by 2 bases and J by 4 bases, and 18 bases separated the two germline ends. The CDR3 protein is CASSPSTASLSGANVLTF. The DNA of the CDR3 is TGTGCCAGCTCACCATCGACAGCCAGCTTGTCGGGGGCCAACGTCCTGACTTTC. The full variable domain, with the rest looked up from reference TRBV18 and TRBJ2-6, is NAGVMQNPRHLVRRRGQEARLRCSPMKGHSHVYWYRQLPEEGLKFMVYLQKENIIDESGMPKERFSAEFPKEGPSILRIQQVVRGDSAAYFCASSPSTASLSGANVLTFGAGSRLTVL.

This chain links TRBV27 with TRBJ2-2; the D is unclear. The CDR3 sequence is 14 residues long. V was cut by 10 bases and J by 2 bases, with 14 bases left in between. In germline, CDR1 is MNHEY, CDR2 SMNVEV (reference sequence). The CDR3: CATSALGNTGELFF. Here the CDR3 DNA reads TGTGCCACCAGCGCGCTAGGTAACACCGGGGAGCTGTTTTTT.

The chain combines TRBV5-7 with TRBJ2-5; unclear D gene. TRBV5-7 falls under the ORF class, with uncertain function. The CDR3 totals 11 residues. The V gene lost 6 bases and the J gene lost 5 bases, with 8 bases spanning the gap. CDR3 nucleotide sequence: TGTGCCAGCACCTATTCTGAGACCCAGTACTTC. It yields the protein CASTYSETQYF.

Here the CDR3 DNA reads TGTGCCAGCAGTTTTCAGGGGGCAGTCGACGAGCAGTACTTC. Translating it yields CASSFQGAVDEQYF. The chain has TRBV27 and TRBJ2-7; TRBD1 matches 8 bases. CDR1 is MNHEY, CDR2 SMNVEV, per germline (reference sequence). This CDR3 comprises 14 residues. The V and J ends lost 3 bases and 5 bases, in that order; junction bases with no gene match: 6.

The chain has TRBV6-5 and TRBJ1-5; D is ambiguous. The V gene lost 4 bases and the J gene lost 6 bases, with 10 bases spanning the gap. Germline V lookup: CDR1 MNHEY, CDR2 SVGAGI. This CDR3 is built from 13 residues. The CDR3 region has the DNA TGTGCCAGCAGTTCACACCACAGTCAGCCCCAGCATTTT. Protein: CASSSHHSQPQHF.

In its sample, this clone was seen once. This chain joins TRBV4-1 and TRBJ2-6, with 12 bases that match TRBD2. The germline CDR1 and CDR2 sequences are MGHRA and YSYEKL. The CDR3 runs to 18 residues. V lost 0 bases to trimming and J lost 4 bases; unmatched junction nucleotides: 4. CDR3 sequence (DNA): TGCGCCAGCAGCCAAGAGGCTAGCGGGGGGGCAGGGGCCAACGTCCTGACTTTC. Translation: CASSQEASGGAGANVLTF.

This chain uses TRBV7-2 with TRBJ1-2, with D possibly matching TRBD1 (5 bases). The CDR3 totals 15 residues. The V end lost 4 bases, the J end lost 7 bases, and 19 bases lay between the germline ends. The germline V gene has CDR1 SGHTA and CDR2 FQGNSA. CDR3 sequence reads: CASSSNPNPGGGYTF. CDR3 DNA sequence: TGTGCCAGCAGCTCAAACCCAAACCCCGGGGGTGGCTACACCTTC.

Details on this clone: At one boundary the junction diverges from the germline segment, which might be a read error. This chain uses TRBV5-6 with TRBJ2-7, with 14 bases lining up with TRBD2. The length of the CDR3 is 13 residues. The germline V gene has CDR1 SGHDT and CDR2 YYEEEE. Here the CDR3 reads CASSSAGTSGGDF. DNA for the CDR3: TGTGCCAGCAGCTCCGCCGGGACTAGCGGGGGAGACTTC.

V is TRBV7-2 and J is TRBJ1-1; D uncertain. There are 15 residues in the CDR3. Looked up from germline, CDR1 is SGHTA and CDR2 is FQGNSA. Between the trimmed V and J ends, which lost 0 bases and 1 base, there was a span of 9 bases. The CDR3 DNA follows: TGTGCCAGCAGCTTAGCGGCAGGTCCGAACACTGAAGCTTTCTTT. The encoded protein is CASSLAAGPNTEAFF.